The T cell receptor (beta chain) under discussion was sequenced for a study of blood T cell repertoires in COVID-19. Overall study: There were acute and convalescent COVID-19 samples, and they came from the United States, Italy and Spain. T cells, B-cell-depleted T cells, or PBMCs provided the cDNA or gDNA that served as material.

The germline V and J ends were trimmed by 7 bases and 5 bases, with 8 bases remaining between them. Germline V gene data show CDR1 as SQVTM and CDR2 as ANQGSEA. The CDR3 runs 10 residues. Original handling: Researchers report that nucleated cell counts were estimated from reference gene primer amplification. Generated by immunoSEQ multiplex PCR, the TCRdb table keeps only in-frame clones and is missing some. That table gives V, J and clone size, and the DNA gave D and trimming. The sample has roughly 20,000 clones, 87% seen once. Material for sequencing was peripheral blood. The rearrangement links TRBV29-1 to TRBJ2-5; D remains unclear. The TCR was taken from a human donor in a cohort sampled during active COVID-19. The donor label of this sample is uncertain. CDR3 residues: CSAELETQYF. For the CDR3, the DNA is TGCAGCGCCGAGTTGGAGACCCAGTACTTC.